Included here is one TCR beta chain sequence, with context. Other DNA sequences in this specimen translate into the identical CDR3. The data are from a study of blood T cell repertoires in COVID-19. The wider study: Sites in the United States, Italy and Spain provided acute and convalescent COVID-19 samples. Sources were T cells, B-cell-depleted T cells, or PBMCs; the material itself was cDNA or gDNA.

V dropped 3 bases and J dropped 6 bases, with 6 bases sitting between them. This CDR3 has 12 residues. Per the germline V gene, CDR1 is KGHSH and CDR2 is LQKENI. Authors' processing steps: From reference gene primer amplification, estimates of nucleated cell counts were derived. Repertoires were generated with immunoSEQ multiplex PCR, while TCRdb's copy carries only in-frame clones and drops some. That table is the source of V, J and clone size, and D and trimming were worked out from the DNA. This table holds 110,000 to 150,000 clones, more than 75% found once. The source of this sequence is a man aged 55 to 69 with acute or convalescent COVID-19. Source material: peripheral blood. V gene TRBV18 combines with J gene TRBJ2-1; no definite D call. CDR3 sequence reads: CASSPPLNEQFF. As DNA, the CDR3 is TGTGCCAGCTCACCTCCTCTCAATGAGCAGTTCTTC.